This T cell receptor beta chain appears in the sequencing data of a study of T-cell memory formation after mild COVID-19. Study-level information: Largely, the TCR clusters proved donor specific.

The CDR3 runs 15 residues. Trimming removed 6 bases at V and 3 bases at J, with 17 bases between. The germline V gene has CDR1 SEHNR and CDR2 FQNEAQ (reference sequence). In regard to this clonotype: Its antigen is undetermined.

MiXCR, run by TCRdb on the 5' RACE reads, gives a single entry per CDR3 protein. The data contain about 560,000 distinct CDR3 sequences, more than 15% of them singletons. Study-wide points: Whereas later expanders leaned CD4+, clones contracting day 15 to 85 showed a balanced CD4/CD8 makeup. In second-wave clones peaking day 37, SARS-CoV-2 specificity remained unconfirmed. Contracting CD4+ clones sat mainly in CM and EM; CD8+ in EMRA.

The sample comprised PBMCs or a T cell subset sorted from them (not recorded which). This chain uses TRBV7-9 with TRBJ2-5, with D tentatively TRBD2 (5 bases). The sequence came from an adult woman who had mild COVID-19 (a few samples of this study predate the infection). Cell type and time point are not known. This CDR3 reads CASSPNGVLEETQYF. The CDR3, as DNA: TGTGCCAGCAGTCCAAACGGGGTACTCGAAGAGACCCAGTACTTC.